This TCR beta chain is from a study of blood T cell repertoires in COVID-19 (dated by TCRdb to between 2020 and 2021). For context, the study as a whole: Samples covering the acute and convalescent phases of COVID-19 were provided by collaborators in the United States, Italy and Spain. The prospective study material was composed of cDNA or gDNA derived from T cells, B-cell-depleted T cells, or PBMCs. The dataset comprised deeply sampled blood TCRbeta repertoires from subjects exposed to, actively infected with, or recovered from COVID-19. The repertoires were made available in a free public database intended to serve as a resource for research on the immune response to SARS-CoV-2. Samples came from the ongoing ImmuneRACE study (first 160 participants) plus 1,254 subjects from 6 global collaborators. Sample metadata almost always included a de-identified subject ID, COVID-19 status, age in years and sex. Where HLA class I and class II types were available, the types were taken from metadata supplied by the sample provider, not from assay-based typing. General conclusions and limits of the study: The amount of clinical and demographic metadata varied by source and participant and was provided uncurated.

This clone was detected only once. The antigen it binds to is not known. No base qualities exist here, and no much larger clone lies one base off it. From the cysteine through the phenylalanine, the CDR3 covers 15 amino acids. Only the CDR3 DNA stays, 45 bases, in frame from base 1. As encoded in the germline V gene, CDR1 is SGHVS while CDR2 is FQNEAQ. V lost 7 bases and J lost 2 bases; the stretch between them is 17 bases long. TCRbeta CDR3 regions were amplified from genomic DNA using the immunoSEQ Assay, a bias-controlled multiplex PCR. In the paper's pipeline: Nucleated cell counts per sample were estimated from amplification of reference gene primers within the assay. To quantify the absolute abundance of each unique TCRbeta CDR3 rearrangement, sequence reads were collapsed and filtered. Productive Simpson clonality was computed per sample as the square root of Simpson's diversity index over productive rearrangements. TCRdb took this table from immuneACCESS and kept in-frame rearrangements with V and J called. Such tables lack part of the clones; where checked against another copy, unresolved V genes explain under half of the gap, and the rest is unexplained. V, J and clone size are those of that table, while D and trimming were read from the DNA. In all, the sample holds about 41,000 clones, and about 85% of those were seen once. The top ten clonotypes cover about 4.3% of the sample.

Each collaborating institution followed its own protocols to collect whole blood in K2EDTA tubes. For TCRbeta analysis, collaborators shipped samples as frozen whole blood, isolated PBMCs, or DNA extracted from either of those sample types. Sequencing was carried out using peripheral blood. The receptor chain draws on TRBV7-8 and TRBJ1-2; the D gene is possibly TRBD1, with 6 bases matching. This sequence originates from a man in his sixties with acute or convalescent COVID-19. The DNA sequence is given as TGTGCCAGCACCCCATCTTTGCAGGGGAACTATGGCTACACCTTC. Translated, it reads CASTPSLQGNYGYTF.